The sequence of this TCR beta chain was determined in a study of T cells in localized non-small cell lung cancer. Regarding the study as a whole: Density of T cells in blood, when higher, went with longer overall survival. Sequence data derive from only one tumor region, so heterogeneity remains possible. Of the top 100 tumor clones, median around 62 were in adjacent lung, approximately 28 among its top 100. The greatest T cell clonality was found in uninvolved adjacent lung (higher than in tumor).

Using immunoSEQ multiplex PCR, the repertoire was profiled, and TCRdb retains in-frame clones only, with some absent. The sample consists of tens of thousands of clones, approximately 94% of them appearing once. The CDR3 covers 16 residues. V shed 3 bases, J shed 2 bases, and the junction held 7 bases outside the gene matches. CDR1 and CDR2 from the germline V gene are LNHDA and SQIVND (reference sequence). As regards this clone: Its antigen is undetermined.

The sequence was obtained from a woman aged 35 to 75 with stage I lung adenocarcinoma. The rearrangement links TRBV19 to TRBJ2-7; 10 nucleotides align to TRBD1. This specimen was peripheral blood, taken before any cancer treatment. The CDR3 bases are TGTGCCAGTAGTATCGCTGGGACAGGGGCTCCCTACGAGCAGTACTTC. Residues: CASSIAGTGAPYEQYF.